Listed here are 26 T cell receptor beta chains from one sample, sequenced in a study of OX40 agonist ivuxolimab in advanced cancers. Measured with immunoSEQ multiplex PCR; TCRdb has only the in-frame clones, and not every one. The sample has tens of thousands of clones, around 90% seen once. The source was CD4+ or CD8+ T cells sorted from blood, collected in a trial of the OX40 agonist ivuxolimab. Receptors originate from an adult with an advanced solid tumor such as melanoma, head and neck, liver or kidney cancer.

The chain uses TRBV27 and TRBJ2-2; 9 nucleotides line up with TRBD1. V was pared by 6 bases and J by 3 bases, with 5 bases of the junction left unmatched. The germline V gene has CDR1 MNHEY and CDR2 SMNVEV (reference sequence). The CDR3 extends over 15 amino acids. CDR3 protein: CASSLTGGDTGELFF. CDR3 sequence (DNA): TGTGCCAGCAGCCTCACAGGGGGCGACACCGGGGAGCTGTTTTTT.

The chain carries TRBV29-1 and TRBJ2-7; no clear D. CDR1 is SQVTM, CDR2 ANQGSEA, per germline. The CDR3 totals 12 residues. Trimming took off 4 bases at V and 2 bases at J, with 9 bases between the two ends. CDR3 protein: CSVVGQAYEQYF. The CDR3 bases are TGCAGCGTTGTAGGGCAGGCCTACGAGCAGTACTTC.

The chain links TRBV19 to TRBJ2-5; the D gene is possibly TRBD2 (5 bases). The CDR3 sequence is 15 residues long. V was pared by 3 bases and J by 5 bases, with 16 bases between. Germline-derived CDR1 and CDR2 are LNHDA and SQIVND (reference sequence). CDR3 DNA sequence: TGTGCCAGTAGTATCCTTATGGGGAGTTGGGAGACCCAGTACTTC. Its translation: CASSILMGSWETQYF.

The chain employs TRBV2 and TRBJ1-5; D is undetermined. V was cut by 3 bases and J by 3 bases, with 0 bases left in between. The CDR3 consists of 11 residues. The germline V gene encodes CDR1 SNHLY and CDR2 FYNNEI. The CDR3 nucleotides are TGTGCCAGCAGTGACAATCAGCCCCAGCATTTT. Translated: CASSDNQPQHF.

J is TRBJ1-4 and V is TRBV4-1; perhaps TRBD1 as D (5 bases). Germline V gene lookup returns CDR1 MGHRA and CDR2 YSYEKL. Trimming cost V 2 bases and J 10 bases, with 14 bases left between them. The CDR3 sequence is 14 residues long. Written as DNA, the CDR3 is TGCGCCAGCAGCCAACCCGGAGACAGTGGAAAACTGTTTTTT. Encoded protein: CASSQPGDSGKLFF.

The chain combines TRBV9 with TRBJ2-2; D might be TRBD1 (5 bases). This CDR3 is built from 17 residues. Trimming left V 4 bases short and J 1 base short, with 17 bases between. Germline CDR1 SGDLS, CDR2 YYNGEE. In nucleotides, the CDR3 is TGTGCCAGCAGCTCACACCTCAGGGTTGAGAACACCGGGGAGCTGTTTTTT. Protein product: CASSSHLRVENTGELFF.

The chain carries TRBV28 and TRBJ1-2; no clear D gene. This CDR3 comprises 13 residues. V lost 3 bases and J 7 bases, leaving 12 bases between the germline ends. In germline, CDR1 is MDHEN, CDR2 SYDVKM. The CDR3 coding sequence is TGTGCCAGCAGTTTGTACACCTGGCGTGGCTACACCTTC. Protein product: CASSLYTWRGYTF.

The chain joins TRBV15 to TRBJ2-7; TRBD1 or TRBD2 may be the D gene (5 bases each). Trimming stripped 4 bases from V and 5 bases from J, with 21 bases between. The length of the CDR3 is 16 residues. Germline V gene data show CDR1 as LNHNV and CDR2 as YYDKDF (reference sequence). The CDR3 DNA sequence: TGTGCCACCAGCATCGGCCCAAGGACCGGGGCCGACGAGCAGTACTTC. Protein sequence: CATSIGPRTGADEQYF. Combining the CDR3 with reference TRBV15 and TRBJ2-7 gives the whole variable domain DAMVIQNPRYQVTQFGKPVTLSCSQTLNHNVMYWYQQKSSQAPKLLFHYYDKDFNNEADTPDNFQSRRPNTSFCFLDIRSPGLGDTAMYLCATSIGPRTGADEQYFGPGTRLTVT.

A single count supports this clone. CDR3 bases: TGTGCCAGCAAGGGCTACGCGGGAGCTGAGCAGTTCTTC. This sequence encodes CASKGYAGAEQFF. The chain joins TRBV6-1 to TRBJ2-1, with TRBD2 identical over 7 bases. The CDR3 runs 13 residues. The germline gives CDR1 MNHNS, CDR2 SASEGT. The ends lost 7 bases at V and 9 bases at J; junction bases unmatched: 9.

This chain uses TRBV5-1 with TRBJ2-1; D is undetermined. The germline V gene has CDR1 SGHRS and CDR2 YFSETQ. Trimming removed 5 bases at V and 2 bases at J, with 8 bases between. The CDR3 is made up of 13 amino acids. The CDR3 nucleotides read TGCGCCAGCAGGGCTATAACCTACAATGAGCAGTTCTTC. This sequence encodes CASRAITYNEQFF.

This chain joins TRBV27 and TRBJ1-4, with D possibly being TRBD1 (6 bases). Trimming pared 5 bases from V and 7 bases from J, leaving 20 bases between. This CDR3 region has 16 residues. Germline CDR1 and CDR2: MNHEY and SMNVEV (reference sequence). CDR3 nucleotides: TGTGCCAGCAGTACCAATATCAGGGGAGGGGGTGAAAAACTGTTTTTT. Protein sequence: CASSTNIRGGGEKLFF.

The chain couples TRBV9 to TRBJ2-2; 8 bases are a match to TRBD1. The V segment lost 4 bases and the J segment 6 bases; nucleotides outside the gene matches: 5. The CDR3 covers 14 residues. The germline CDR1 and CDR2 sequences are SGDLS and YYNGEE. CDR3 amino acids: CASSTQGAAGELFF. The CDR3 nucleotides are TGTGCCAGCAGCACCCAGGGGGCCGCCGGGGAGCTGTTTTTT.

The CDR3 coding sequence is TGTGCCAGCAGTGAAGCGCTGACCGTTGAAGCTTTCTTT. Translated: CASSEALTVEAFF. The rearrangement uses TRBV2 and TRBJ1-1; D remains ambiguous. The CDR3 is 13 residues long. Germline CDR1 is SNHLY and CDR2 is FYNNEI. Trimming shortened V by 0 bases and J by 7 bases, and 9 bases separated the two germline ends.

V gene TRBV28 combines with J gene TRBJ2-7; the D gene is possibly TRBD1 (6 bases). With 4 bases removed from V and 3 bases from J, the gap between germline ends came to 13 bases. CDR1 is MDHEN, CDR2 SYDVKM, per germline. The CDR3 is 14 amino acids. The CDR3 loop reads CASSSPGQIYEQYF. The CDR3, as DNA: TGTGCCAGCAGTTCCCCCGGACAGATCTACGAGCAGTACTTC.

This sequence joins TRBV27 and TRBJ1-4; 9 nucleotides match TRBD1. The CDR3 sequence is 18 residues long. V lost 5 bases, J lost 7 bases, and 17 bases stayed unmatched. Germline-derived CDR1 and CDR2 are MNHEY and SMNVEV (reference sequence). CDR3 nucleotide sequence: TGTGCCAGCAGTCCAATTGGGGGGACAGGGCCTCTTGTTGAAAAACTGTTTTTT. Translation: CASSPIGGTGPLVEKLFF.

The chain recombines TRBV6-5 with TRBJ1-2; D is unclear. This CDR3 has 13 residues. Trimming removed 0 bases from V and 8 bases from J, with 10 bases in between. The germline CDR1 and CDR2 sequences are MNHEY and SVGAGI. CDR3 bases: TGTGCCAGCAGTTACTCCCGGAGCAGGGGCTACACCTTC. It encodes CASSYSRSRGYTF.

The V gene is TRBV6-5, the J gene TRBJ2-1, with D possibly matching TRBD2 (6 bases). The CDR3 runs 15 residues. V was shortened by 4 bases and J by 0 bases, with 10 bases between the two germline ends. Looked up from germline, CDR1 is MNHEY and CDR2 is SVGAGI. DNA for the CDR3: TGTGCCAGCAGTTTAGCGGCAAGCTCCTACAATGAGCAGTTCTTC. Translating gives CASSLAASSYNEQFF.

CDR3 bases: TGTGCCAGCAGTTACACCGGGACTTCCTACGAGCAGTACTTC. This translates into CASSYTGTSYEQYF. This sequence joins TRBV6-5 and TRBJ2-7; TRBD2 is a possible D gene (6 bases). This CDR3 spans 14 amino acids. Trimming stripped 2 bases from V and 1 base from J, with 9 bases between. The germline CDR1 and CDR2 sequences are MNHEY and SVGAGI.

J is TRBJ1-1 and V is TRBV28, with a possible D match to TRBD1 (6 bases). V dropped 4 bases and J dropped 5 bases, with 14 bases sitting between them. The CDR3 extends over 14 amino acids. Germline CDR1 MDHEN, CDR2 SYDVKM. The chain's CDR3 is CASSSRGLRTEAFF. CDR3 sequence (DNA): TGTGCCAGCAGTTCCAGGGGCCTTAGGACTGAAGCTTTCTTT.

This chain links TRBV28 with TRBJ2-7; tentative D call: TRBD2 (6 bases). The CDR3 totals 15 residues. The germline gives CDR1 MDHEN, CDR2 SYDVKM. Trimming pared 8 bases from V and 3 bases from J, leaving 20 bases between. This CDR3 reads CASRSSMSGYYEQYF. DNA for the CDR3: TGTGCCAGCCGCAGTTCGATGAGCGGGTACTACGAGCAGTACTTC.

The chain joins TRBV6-1 to TRBJ2-1; D is tentatively TRBD1 or TRBD2 (5 bases each). The CDR3 runs 16 residues. The ends were cut back, 3 bases at V and 1 base at J, with 13 bases in the middle. Germline loops: CDR1 MNHNS, CDR2 SASEGT. CDR3 coding DNA: TGTGCCAGCAGTGATCCCGGGACCTCGTCCTACAATGAGCAGTTCTTC. Protein sequence: CASSDPGTSSYNEQFF.

The chain links TRBV19 to TRBJ1-5, with 7 bases matching TRBD1. The germline V gene has CDR1 LNHDA and CDR2 SQIVND (reference sequence). Germline trimming cut 2 bases from V and 3 bases from J; bases unmatched to any gene: 4. The CDR3 sequence is 15 residues long. This chain's CDR3 is CASSIKGAFNQPQHF. The CDR3 DNA is TGTGCCAGTAGTATAAAGGGGGCATTCAATCAGCCCCAGCATTTT.

The chain combines TRBV4-1 with TRBJ2-1; 13 bases are shared with TRBD2. The CDR3 runs to 19 residues. J was trimmed by 4 bases and V by 3 bases; bases with no gene match: 12. The germline CDR1 and CDR2 sequences are MGHRA and YSYEKL. The CDR3 region has the DNA TGCGCCAGCAGCCATTCCGGGACAGGGGGACTAGCGGGGTACAATGAGCAGTTCTTC. Amino acid sequence: CASSHSGTGGLAGYNEQFF.

V usage is TRBV6-4 and J usage is TRBJ2-3; 10 bases align to TRBD2. The germline gives CDR1 MRHNA, CDR2 SNTAGT. There are 16 residues in the CDR3. The V segment lost 3 bases and the J segment 2 bases; nucleotides outside the gene matches: 5. The DNA for the CDR3 is TGTGCCAGCAGTGAAGTTAGCGGGAGGCCCACAGATACGCAGTATTTT. Translation gives CASSEVSGRPTDTQYF.

The V call is TRBV27, the J call TRBJ2-7; 9 bases map to TRBD1. This CDR3 is built from 15 residues. V was clipped by 6 bases and J by 5 bases; unmatched bases: 11. Germline CDR1 and CDR2: MNHEY and SMNVEV (reference sequence). The DNA of the CDR3 is TGTGCCAGCAGGCCCCCGGGACAGGGTGTAAACGAGCAGTACTTC. This codes for CASRPPGQGVNEQYF.

With respect to this clone: Within the sample, other DNA sequences also encode this same CDR3. CDR3 loop: CASSTNEKLFF. The DNA of the CDR3 is TGTGCCAGTAGTACTAATGAAAAACTGTTTTTT. The chain combines TRBV19 with TRBJ1-4, with unresolved D. Germline V CDR1 and CDR2: LNHDA, SQIVND (reference sequence). The CDR3 loop spans 11 amino acids. The ends were cut back, 4 bases at V and 3 bases at J, with 0 bases in the middle.